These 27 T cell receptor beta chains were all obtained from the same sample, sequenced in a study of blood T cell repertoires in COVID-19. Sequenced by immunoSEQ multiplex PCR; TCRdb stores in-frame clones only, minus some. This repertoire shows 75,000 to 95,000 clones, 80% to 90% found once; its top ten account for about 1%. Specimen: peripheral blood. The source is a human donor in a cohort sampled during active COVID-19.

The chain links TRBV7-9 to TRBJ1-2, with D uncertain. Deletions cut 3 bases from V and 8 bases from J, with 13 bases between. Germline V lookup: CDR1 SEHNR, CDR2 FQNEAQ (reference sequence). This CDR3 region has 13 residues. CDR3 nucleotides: TGTGCCAGCAGCTTTGACCCGACAATCGGCTACACCTTC. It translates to CASSFDPTIGYTF.

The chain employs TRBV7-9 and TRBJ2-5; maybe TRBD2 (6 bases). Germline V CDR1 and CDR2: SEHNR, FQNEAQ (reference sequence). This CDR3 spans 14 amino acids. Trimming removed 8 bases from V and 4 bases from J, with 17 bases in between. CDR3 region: CASSAGTLGETQYF. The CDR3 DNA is TGTGCCAGCTCCGCTGGGACTTTAGGAGAGACCCAGTACTTC.

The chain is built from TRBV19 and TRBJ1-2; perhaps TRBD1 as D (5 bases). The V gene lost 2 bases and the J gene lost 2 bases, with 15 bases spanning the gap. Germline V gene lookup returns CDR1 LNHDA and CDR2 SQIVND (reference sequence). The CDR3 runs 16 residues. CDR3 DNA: TGTGCCAGTAGTATAACATGGCAGGGAAGAAACTATGGCTACACCTTC. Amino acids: CASSITWQGRNYGYTF.

This chain's CDR3 is CASSYWGTGLGTEAFF. The CDR3 DNA is TGTGCCAGCAGTTATTGGGGCACAGGGTTAGGTACAGAAGCTTTCTTT. V usage is TRBV6-5 and J usage is TRBJ1-1; D may be TRBD1 (6 bases). Germline V gives CDR1 MNHEY, CDR2 SVGAGI. V lost 3 bases to trimming and J lost 8 bases, with 22 bases between them. The CDR3 loop spans 16 amino acids.

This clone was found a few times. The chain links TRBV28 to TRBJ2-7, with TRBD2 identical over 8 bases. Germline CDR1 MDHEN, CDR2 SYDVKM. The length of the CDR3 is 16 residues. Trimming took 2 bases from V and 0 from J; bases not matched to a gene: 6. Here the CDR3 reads CASSLASGGFSYEQYF. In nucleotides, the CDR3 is TGTGCCAGCAGTTTAGCCTCGGGGGGGTTCTCCTACGAGCAGTACTTC. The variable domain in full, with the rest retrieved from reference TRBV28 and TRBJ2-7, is DVKVTQSSRYLVKRTGEKVFLECVQDMDHENMFWYRQDPGLGLRLIYFSYDVKMKEKGDIPEGYSVSREKKERFSLILESASTNQTSMYLCASSLASGGFSYEQYFGPGTRLTVT.

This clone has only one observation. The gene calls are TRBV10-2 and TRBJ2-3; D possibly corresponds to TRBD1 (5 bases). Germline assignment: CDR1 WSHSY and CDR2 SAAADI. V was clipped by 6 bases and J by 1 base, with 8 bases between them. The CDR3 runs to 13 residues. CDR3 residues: CASRGPGTDTQYF. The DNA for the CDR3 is TGCGCCAGCAGGGGGCCGGGCACAGATACGCAGTATTTT.

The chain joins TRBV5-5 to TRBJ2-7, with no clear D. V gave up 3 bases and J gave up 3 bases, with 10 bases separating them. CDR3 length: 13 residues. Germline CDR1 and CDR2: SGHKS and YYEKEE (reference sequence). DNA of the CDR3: TGTGCCAGCAGCTCCCCCCTTAACTACGAGCAGTACTTC. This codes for CASSSPLNYEQYF.

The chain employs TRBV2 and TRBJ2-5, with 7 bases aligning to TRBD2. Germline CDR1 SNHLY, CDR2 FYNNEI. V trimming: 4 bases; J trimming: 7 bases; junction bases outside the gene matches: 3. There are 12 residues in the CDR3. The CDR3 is CASSVWEGTQYF. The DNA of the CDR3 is TGTGCCAGCAGTGTCTGGGAGGGGACCCAGTACTTC.

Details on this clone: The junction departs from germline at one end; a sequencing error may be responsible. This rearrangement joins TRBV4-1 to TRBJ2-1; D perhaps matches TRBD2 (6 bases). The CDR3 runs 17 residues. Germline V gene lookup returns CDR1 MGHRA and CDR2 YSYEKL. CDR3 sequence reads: CASSQALAVSSCNEQFF. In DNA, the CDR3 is TGCGCCAGCAGCCAGGCACTAGCCGTCAGCTCCTGCAATGAGCAGTTCTTC.

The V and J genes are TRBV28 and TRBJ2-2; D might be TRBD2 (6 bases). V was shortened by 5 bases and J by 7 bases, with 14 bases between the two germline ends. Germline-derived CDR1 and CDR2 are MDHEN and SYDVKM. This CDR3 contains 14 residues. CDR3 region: CASSTSGRGGELFF. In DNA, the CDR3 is TGTGCCAGCAGTACCTCAGGGCGGGGCGGGGAGCTGTTTTTT.

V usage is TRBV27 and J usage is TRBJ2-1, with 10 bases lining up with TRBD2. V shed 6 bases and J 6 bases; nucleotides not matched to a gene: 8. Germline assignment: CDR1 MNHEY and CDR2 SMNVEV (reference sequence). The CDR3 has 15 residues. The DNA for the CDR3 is TGTGCCAGCAGACTGAGCGGGAGGGCCGTCAATGAGCAGTTCTTC. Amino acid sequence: CASRLSGRAVNEQFF.

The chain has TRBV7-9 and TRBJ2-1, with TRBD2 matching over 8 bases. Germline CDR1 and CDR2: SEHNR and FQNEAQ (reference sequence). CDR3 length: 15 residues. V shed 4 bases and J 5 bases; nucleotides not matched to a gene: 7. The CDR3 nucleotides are TGTGCCAGCAGCTGGTCCACTAGCGGACACAATGAGCAGTTCTTC. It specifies CASSWSTSGHNEQFF.

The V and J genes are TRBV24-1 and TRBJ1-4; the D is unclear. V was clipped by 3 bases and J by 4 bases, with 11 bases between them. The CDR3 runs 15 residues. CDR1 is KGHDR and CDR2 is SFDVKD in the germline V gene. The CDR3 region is CATSDPRQFNEKLFF. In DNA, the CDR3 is TGTGCCACCAGTGATCCTCGCCAGTTTAATGAAAAACTGTTTTTT.

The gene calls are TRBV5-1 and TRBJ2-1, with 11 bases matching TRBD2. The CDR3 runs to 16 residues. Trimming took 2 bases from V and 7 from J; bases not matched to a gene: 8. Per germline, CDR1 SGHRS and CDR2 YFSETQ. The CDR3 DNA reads TGCGCCAGCAGCTTCCATAGCGGGAGGGCCGAAAATGAGCAGTTCTTC. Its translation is CASSFHSGRAENEQFF.

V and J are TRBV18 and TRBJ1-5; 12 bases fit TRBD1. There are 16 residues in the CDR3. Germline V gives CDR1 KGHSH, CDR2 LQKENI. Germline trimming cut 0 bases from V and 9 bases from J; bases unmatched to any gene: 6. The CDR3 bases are TGTGCCAGCTCACCACCCGGGACAGGGGGCTCAGGGCCCCAGCATTTT. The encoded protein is CASSPPGTGGSGPQHF.

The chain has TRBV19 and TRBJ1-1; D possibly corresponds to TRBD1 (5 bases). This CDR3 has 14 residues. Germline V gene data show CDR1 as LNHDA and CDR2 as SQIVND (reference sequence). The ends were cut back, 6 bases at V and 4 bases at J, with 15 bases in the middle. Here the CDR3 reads CASRRRGEVTEAFF. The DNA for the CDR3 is TGTGCCAGTAGGAGGCGGGGCGAGGTCACTGAAGCTTTCTTT.

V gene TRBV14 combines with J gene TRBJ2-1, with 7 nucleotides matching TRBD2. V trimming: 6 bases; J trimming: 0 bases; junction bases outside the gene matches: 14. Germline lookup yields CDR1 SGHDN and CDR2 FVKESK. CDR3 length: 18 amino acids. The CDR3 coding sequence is TGTGCCAGCAGTCCGAGGTATGGAGCGGGAATCTCCTACAATGAGCAGTTCTTC. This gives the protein CASSPRYGAGISYNEQFF.

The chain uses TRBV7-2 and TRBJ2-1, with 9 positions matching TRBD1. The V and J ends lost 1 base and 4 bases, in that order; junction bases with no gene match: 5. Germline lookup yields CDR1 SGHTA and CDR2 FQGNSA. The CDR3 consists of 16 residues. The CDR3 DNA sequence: TGTGCCAGCAGCTTAGTAGGGGGACAGGGTTACAATGAGCAGTTCTTC. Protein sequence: CASSLVGGQGYNEQFF.

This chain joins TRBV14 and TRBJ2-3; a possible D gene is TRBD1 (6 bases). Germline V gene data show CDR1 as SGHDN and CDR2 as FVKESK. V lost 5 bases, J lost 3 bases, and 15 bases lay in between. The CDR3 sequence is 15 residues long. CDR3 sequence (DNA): TGTGCCAGCAGCACACAGGGTACCCGGACAGATACGCAGTATTTT. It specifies CASSTQGTRTDTQYF.

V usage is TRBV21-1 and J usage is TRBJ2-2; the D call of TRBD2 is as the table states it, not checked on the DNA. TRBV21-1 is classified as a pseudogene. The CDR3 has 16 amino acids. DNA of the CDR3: TGTGCCAGCACCCATTCGGGTAGAGGAAGCACCGGGGAGCTGTTTTTT. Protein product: CASTHSGRGSTGELFF.

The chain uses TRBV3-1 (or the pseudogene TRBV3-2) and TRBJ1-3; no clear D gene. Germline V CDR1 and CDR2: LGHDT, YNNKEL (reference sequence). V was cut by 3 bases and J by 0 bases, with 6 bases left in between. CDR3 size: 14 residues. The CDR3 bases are TGTGCCAGCAGCCAGGGGAGCTCTGGAAACACCATATATTTT. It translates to CASSQGSSGNTIYF.

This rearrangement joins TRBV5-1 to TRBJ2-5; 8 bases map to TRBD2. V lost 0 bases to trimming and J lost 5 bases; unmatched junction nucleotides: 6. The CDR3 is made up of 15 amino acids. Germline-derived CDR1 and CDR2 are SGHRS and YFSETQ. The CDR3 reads CASSLAGGRGETQYF. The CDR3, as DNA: TGCGCCAGCAGCTTGGCGGGAGGGAGGGGCGAGACCCAGTACTTC.

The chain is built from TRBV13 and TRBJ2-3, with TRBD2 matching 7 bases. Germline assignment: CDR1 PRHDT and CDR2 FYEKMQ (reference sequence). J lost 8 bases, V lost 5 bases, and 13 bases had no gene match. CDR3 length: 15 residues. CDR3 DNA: TGTGCCAGCAGCCAGAGAGGGAGGGTCGCGGGTACGCAGTATTTT. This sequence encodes CASSQRGRVAGTQYF.

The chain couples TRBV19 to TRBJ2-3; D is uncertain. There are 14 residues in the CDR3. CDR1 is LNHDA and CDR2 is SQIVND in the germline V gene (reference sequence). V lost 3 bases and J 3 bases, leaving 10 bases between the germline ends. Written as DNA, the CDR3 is TGTGCCAGTAGTATTCAGTCCGGGACAGATACGCAGTATTTT. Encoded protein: CASSIQSGTDTQYF.

The CDR3: CASSPRGTGVGDTEAFF. The CDR3 DNA sequence: TGTGCCAGCTCACCACGAGGGACAGGGGTGGGGGACACTGAAGCTTTCTTT. The chain joins TRBV18 to TRBJ1-1, with 10 bases identical to TRBD1. Germline V CDR1 and CDR2: KGHSH, LQKENI. V lost 1 base and J lost 3; bases outside the gene matches: 8. The CDR3 is made up of 17 amino acids. The whole variable domain, remainder taken from reference TRBV18 and TRBJ1-1, is NAGVMQNPRHLVRRRGQEARLRCSPMKGHSHVYWYRQLPEEGLKFMVYLQKENIIDESGMPKERFSAEFPKEGPSILRIQQVVRGDSAAYFCASSPRGTGVGDTEAFFGQGTRLTVV.

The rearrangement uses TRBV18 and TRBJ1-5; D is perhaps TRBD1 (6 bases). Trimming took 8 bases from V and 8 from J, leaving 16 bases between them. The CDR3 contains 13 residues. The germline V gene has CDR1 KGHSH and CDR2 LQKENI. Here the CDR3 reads CASASGTQEPQHF. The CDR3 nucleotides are TGTGCCAGCGCCTCCGGGACACAAGAGCCCCAGCATTTT.

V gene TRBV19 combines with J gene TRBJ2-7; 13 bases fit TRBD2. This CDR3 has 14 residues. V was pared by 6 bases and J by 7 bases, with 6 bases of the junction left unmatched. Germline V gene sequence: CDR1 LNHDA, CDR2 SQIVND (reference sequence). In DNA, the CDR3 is TGTGCCAGTAGCCCGGGACTAGCGGGATGGGAGCAGTACTTC. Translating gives CASSPGLAGWEQYF.